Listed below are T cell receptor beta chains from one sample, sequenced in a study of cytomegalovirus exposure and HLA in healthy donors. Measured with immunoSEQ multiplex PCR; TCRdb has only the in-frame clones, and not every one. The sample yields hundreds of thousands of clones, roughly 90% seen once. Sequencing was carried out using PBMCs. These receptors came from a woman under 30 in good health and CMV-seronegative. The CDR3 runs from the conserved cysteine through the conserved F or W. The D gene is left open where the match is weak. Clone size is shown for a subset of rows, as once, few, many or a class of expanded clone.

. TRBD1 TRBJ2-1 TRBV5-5 TGTGCCATTCCACAGGCATGGGACAGAAAGTTCTTC CAIPQAWDRKFF
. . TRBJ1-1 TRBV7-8 TGTGCCAGCAGCTTAGTGGTTACGAGGAGGACTGAAGCTTTCTTT CASSLVVTRRTEAFF
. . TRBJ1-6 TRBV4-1 TGCGCCAGCAGCGACTTTTTGAGTGCTGGGTATAATTCACCCCTCCACTTT CASSDFLSAGYNSPLHF
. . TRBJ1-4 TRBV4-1 TGCGCCAGCAGCCCCCAGACAGGATGGGGAGAAAAACTGTTTTTT CASSPQTGWGEKLFF
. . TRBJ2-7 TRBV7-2 TGTGCCAGCAGCTTAGCCAGCGCCTACGAGCAGTACTTC CASSLASAYEQYF
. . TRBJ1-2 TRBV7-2 TGTGCCAGCAGCCGCTGGACAGTAGACGGCTACACCTTC CASSRWTVDGYTF
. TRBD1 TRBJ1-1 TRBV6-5 TGTGCCAGCAGTTCAGGACAGGGGAACACTGAAGCTTTCTTT CASSSGQGNTEAFF
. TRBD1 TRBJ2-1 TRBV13 TGTGCCAGCAGCTTAGGAGACAGGGGGCCACCCAATTCCTACAATGAGCAGTTCTTC CASSLGDRGPPNSYNEQFF
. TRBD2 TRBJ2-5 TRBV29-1 TGCAGCGTTGCGGGGGGAGGAGAGACCCAGTACTTC CSVAGGGETQYF
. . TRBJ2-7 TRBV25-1 TGTGCCAGCAGCGAATACGGGGTTTACGAGCAGTACTTC CASSEYGVYEQYF
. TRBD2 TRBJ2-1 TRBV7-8 TGTGCCAGCAGCCTCCCTGGACTAGGCGACAATGAGCAGTTCTTC CASSLPGLGDNEQFF
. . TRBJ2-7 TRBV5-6 TGTGCCAGCAGCTTGGAAACAGGTACTTACGAGCAGTACTTC CASSLETGTYEQYF
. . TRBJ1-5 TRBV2 TGTGCCAGCAGTGAAAGAGGAAGCAATCAGCCCCAGCATTTT CASSERGSNQPQHF
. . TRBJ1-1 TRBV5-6 TGTGCCAGCAGCTTTACCCCGGGAGACGAGGTCTTT CASSFTPGDEVF
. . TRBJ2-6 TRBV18 TGTGCCAGCTCACGTTTATCTGGGGCCAACGTCCTGACTTTC CASSRLSGANVLTF
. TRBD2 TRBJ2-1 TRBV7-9 TGTGCCAGCAGCTTTCTGCTAGCGGGGACCAATGAGCAGTTCTTC CASSFLLAGTNEQFF
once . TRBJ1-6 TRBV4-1 TGCGCCAGCAGCCAAGGTTGGACAGCCTATAATTCACCCCTCCACTTT CASSQGWTAYNSPLHF
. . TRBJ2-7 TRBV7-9 TGTGCCAGCAGCCGATTTACAGGAGACTACGAGCAGTACTTC CASSRFTGDYEQYF
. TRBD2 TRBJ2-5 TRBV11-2 TGTGCCAGCAGCTTGGGGGGGGTCCGAAGGGCCCAGTACTTC CASSLGGVRRAQYF
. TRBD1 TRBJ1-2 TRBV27 TGTGCCAGCACCCACCGGGAGGGGACAGGGGGGATCTATGGCTACACCTTC CASTHREGTGGIYGYTF
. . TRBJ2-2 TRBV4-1 TGCGCCAGCAGCCAAGCTCTTCTAGCTGAGACCGGGGAGCTGTTTTTT CASSQALLAETGELFF
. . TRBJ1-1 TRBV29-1 TGCAGCGCTACGACAGGCGGCAACACTGAAGCTTTCTTT CSATTGGNTEAFF
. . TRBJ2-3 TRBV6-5 TGTGCCAGCACAGAGGACAACACAGATACGCAGTATTTT CASTEDNTDTQYF
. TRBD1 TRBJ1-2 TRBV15 TGTGCCACCAGCAGGGGACAGCGGTTGGGCTACACCTTC CATSRGQRLGYTF
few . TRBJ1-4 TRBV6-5 TGTGCCAGCAGTTACTCGTACATAACTAATGAAAAACTGTTTTTT CASSYSYITNEKLFF
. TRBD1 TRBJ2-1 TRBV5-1 TGCGCCAGCAGCACCGGGACAGGCCAAGAGCAGTTCTTC CASSTGTGQEQFF
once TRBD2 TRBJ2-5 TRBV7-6 TGTGCCAGTCGTTGGGGGGGCCAAGAGACCCAGTACTTC CASRWGGQETQYF
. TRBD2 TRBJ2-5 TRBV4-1 TGCGCCAGCAGCCAAGAACAGCGGGGGGGCCTGGAGACCCAGTACTTC CASSQEQRGGLETQYF
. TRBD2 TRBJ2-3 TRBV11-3 TGTGCCAGCAGTACCGGGACTAGTGAAAGAGATACGCAGTATTTT CASSTGTSERDTQYF
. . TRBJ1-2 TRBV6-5 TGTGCCAGCAGTAACCCGGGACATGGAGGCTACACCTTC CASSNPGHGGYTF
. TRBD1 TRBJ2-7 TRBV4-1 TGCGCCAGCAGCCAAGAAAGCGGGACAGGGTTATACGAGCAGTACTTC CASSQESGTGLYEQYF
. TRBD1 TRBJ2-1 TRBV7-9 TGTGCCAGCAGCTCGGGGACAGGGCGTCTCAATGAGCAGTTCTTC CASSSGTGRLNEQFF
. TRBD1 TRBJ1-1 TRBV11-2 TGTGCCAGCAGCTATACAGGGGGCCGTACTGAAGCTTTCTTT CASSYTGGRTEAFF
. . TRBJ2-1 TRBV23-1 TGCGCCAGCAGTCTCTCACAGGGTAACGACTACAATGAGCAGTTCTTC CASSLSQGNDYNEQFF
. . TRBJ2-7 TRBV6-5 TGTGCCAGCAGTTTAAGACAGCCCTACGAGCAGTACTTC CASSLRQPYEQYF
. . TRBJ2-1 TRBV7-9 TGTGCCAGCAGCGGACCTCGGGGGGAGCAGTTCTTC CASSGPRGEQFF
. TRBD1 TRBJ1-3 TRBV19 TGTGCCAGTAGTATGGGACAGGCCTCTGGAAACACCATATATTTT CASSMGQASGNTIYF
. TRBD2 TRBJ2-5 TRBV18 TGTGCCAGCTCAGCTACTAGCGGGGATGAGACCCAGTACTTC CASSATSGDETQYF
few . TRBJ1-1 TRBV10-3 TGTGCCATCTCTTTAGCAGGGATGAACACTGAAGCTTTCTTT CAISLAGMNTEAFF
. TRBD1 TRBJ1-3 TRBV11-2 TGTGCCAGCAGGCACAGGGGTCAGAGAGGAAACACCATATATTTT CASRHRGQRGNTIYF
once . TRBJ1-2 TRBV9 TGTGCCAGCAGCGTCTCCGCGGATAACTATGGCTACACCTTC CASSVSADNYGYTF
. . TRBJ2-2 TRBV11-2 TGTGCCAGCAGCCCCGGGACAACCAACACCGGGGAGCTGTTTTTT CASSPGTTNTGELFF
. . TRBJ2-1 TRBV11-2 TGTGCCAGCAGCCCACAGTTGGTGGGCAATGAGCAGTTCTTC CASSPQLVGNEQFF
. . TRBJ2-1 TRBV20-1 TGCAGTGCCAAGACTGTGCATGAGCAGTTCTTC CSAKTVHEQFF
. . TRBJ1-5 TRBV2 TGTGCCAGCAGTGAAAGTGGAACAGGGAGAAGCAATCAGCCCCAGCATTTT CASSESGTGRSNQPQHF
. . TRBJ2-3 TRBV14 TGTGCCAGCAGCCAAGAAGCAGGGGTGATCACAGATACGCAGTATTTT CASSQEAGVITDTQYF
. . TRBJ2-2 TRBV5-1 TGCGCCAGCAGCTTGGCCGGCCCACCAGGGAATCACGGGGAGCTGTTTTTT CASSLAGPPGNHGELFF
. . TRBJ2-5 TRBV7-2 TGTGCCAGCAGTCGACCACTAGAAGCCCAGTACTTC CASSRPLEAQYF
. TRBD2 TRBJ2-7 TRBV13 TGTGCCAGCAGCTTAGGCGGGACTAGTTATTTCCACGAGCAGTACTTC CASSLGGTSYFHEQYF
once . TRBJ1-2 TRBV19 TGTGCCAGTACCCCTTGGGCAGGGGAATATGGCTACACCTTC CASTPWAGEYGYTF
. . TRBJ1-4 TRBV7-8 TGTGCCAGCAGCTCATTAGTACAGGATGAAAAACTGTTTTTT CASSSLVQDEKLFF
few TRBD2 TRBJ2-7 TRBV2 TGTGCCAGATCTAGCGGGAGGGACCGGTACGAGCAGTACTTC CARSSGRDRYEQYF
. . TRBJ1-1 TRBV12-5 TGTGCTAGTGGTTTGACCCCAGGTAATCTGATCACTGAAGCTTTCTTT CASGLTPGNLITEAFF
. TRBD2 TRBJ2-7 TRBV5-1 TGCGCCAGCAGCTTGGAGCCGGCGGGGGGCTTATTCGAGCAGTACTTC CASSLEPAGGLFEQYF
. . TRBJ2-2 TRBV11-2 TGTGCCAGCAGCTTAGAACTTGCAGGGGCCGGGGAGCTGTTTTTT CASSLELAGAGELFF
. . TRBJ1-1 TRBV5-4 TGTGCCAGCAGCTTGGGGGGGGGAATAGAAGCTTTCTTT CASSLGGGIEAFF
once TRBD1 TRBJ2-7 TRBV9 TGTGCCAGCAGCTCCCGGGACAGGGGCAACGAGCAGTACTTC CASSSRDRGNEQYF
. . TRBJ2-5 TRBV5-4 TGTGCCAGCAGCTTTGCCAGCCGAGGAGAGACCCAGTACTTC CASSFASRGETQYF
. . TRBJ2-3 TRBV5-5 TGTGCCAGCAGCTTGGGTTGGGTGGGGCCAGATACGCAGTATTTT CASSLGWVGPDTQYF